Sequencing of this T cell receptor beta chain was carried out in a study of long-term antiretroviral therapy in people with HIV. The assay used was immunoSEQ (version v3.0), run at survey level. The protocol was immunoSEQ multiplex PCR, while the TCRdb copy is restricted to in-frame clones and leaves out a portion. The repertoire consists of 25,000 to 30,000 clones, with roughly 85% occurring once and the leading ten covering around a tenth. Unmatched junction bases numbered 6, after V lost 5 bases and J lost 4 bases. Germline V gene sequence: CDR1 SGHAT, CDR2 FQDESV (reference sequence). CDR3 length equals 15 residues. As concerns this clone: What it binds is not known.

Per donor, at least one pre-ART and at least two post-ART PBMC samples were obtained. The cryopreserved samples used held about 1-10 million PBMC prior to extraction of DNA. Points from the study as a whole: Those clones which expanded before ART made up the dominant part of the repertoire at all time points. Blood was collected between the mid-2000s and the late 2010s, possibly under older ART regimens.

The receptor was isolated from a man younger than 35 with HIV. Sample: unsorted PBMCs, taken 0.8 years before starting antiretroviral therapy. The chain couples TRBV11-1 to TRBJ2-7; 12 bases agree with TRBD1. The DNA for the CDR3 is TGTGCCAGCAGCCCGGGACAGGGGGCGAAGTACGAGCAGTACTTC. Its protein product is CASSPGQGAKYEQYF.